This T cell receptor beta chain was obtained from a study of cytomegalovirus exposure and HLA in healthy donors. As for the study in general: As an earlier analysis found, 150 million to 200 million T cells yielded about 100 million unique TCR beta sequences. General study results and limits: TCR beta sequences reportedly predicted most subjects' HLA-A and HLA-B alleles accurately. TRBV6-2, TRBV6-3 and some other V segments were unresolvable in 87-base-pair reads.

The CDR3 sequence is 14 residues long. CDR1 and CDR2 from the germline V gene are LNHDA and SQIVND (reference sequence). V dropped 3 bases and J dropped 6; count of bases not matched to a gene: 5. As to this clone: Antigen: not known.

The primer mix had 60 Vbeta and 13 Jbeta primers. Generated by immunoSEQ multiplex PCR, the TCRdb table keeps only in-frame clones and is missing some. The table has around 100,000 clones, around 64% seen once. This receptor was identified in a woman in her thirties in good health and CMV-seronegative. This chain links TRBV19 with TRBJ2-3; 8 bases agree with TRBD2. The sample was PBMCs. The CDR3 nucleotides are TGTGCCAGTAGTATCCAGCGGGAGCCCGATACGCAGTATTTT. It translates to CASSIQREPDTQYF.